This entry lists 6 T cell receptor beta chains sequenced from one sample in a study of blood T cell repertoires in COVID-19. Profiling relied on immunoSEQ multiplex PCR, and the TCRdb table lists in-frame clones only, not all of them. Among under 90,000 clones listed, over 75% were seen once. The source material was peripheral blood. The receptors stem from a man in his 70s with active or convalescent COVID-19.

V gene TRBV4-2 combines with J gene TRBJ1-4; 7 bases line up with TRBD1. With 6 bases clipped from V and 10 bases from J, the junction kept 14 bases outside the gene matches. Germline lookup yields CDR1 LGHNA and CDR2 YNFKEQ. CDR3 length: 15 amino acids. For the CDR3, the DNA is TGTGCCAGCAGTCAACAAACAGGGGAGTACGGAAAACTGTTTTTT. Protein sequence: CASSQQTGEYGKLFF.

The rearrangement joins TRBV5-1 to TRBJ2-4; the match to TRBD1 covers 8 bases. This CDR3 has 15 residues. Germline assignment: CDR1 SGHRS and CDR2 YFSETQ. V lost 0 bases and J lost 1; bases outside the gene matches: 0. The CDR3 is CASSLGDRAKNIQYF. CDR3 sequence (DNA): TGCGCCAGCAGCTTGGGGGACAGGGCCAAAAACATTCAGTACTTC. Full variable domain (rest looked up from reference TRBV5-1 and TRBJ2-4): KAGVTQTPRYLIKTRGQQVTLSCSPISGHRSVSWYQQTPGQGLQFLFEYFSETQRNKGNFPGRFSGRQFSNSRSEMNVSTLELGDSALYLCASSLGDRAKNIQYFGAGTRLSVL.

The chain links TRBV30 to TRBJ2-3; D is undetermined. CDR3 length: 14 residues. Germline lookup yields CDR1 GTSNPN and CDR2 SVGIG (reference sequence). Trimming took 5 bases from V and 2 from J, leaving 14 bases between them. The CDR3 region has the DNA TGTGCCTGGTCCAGGCCCTCACCCACAGATACGCAGTATTTT. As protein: CAWSRPSPTDTQYF.

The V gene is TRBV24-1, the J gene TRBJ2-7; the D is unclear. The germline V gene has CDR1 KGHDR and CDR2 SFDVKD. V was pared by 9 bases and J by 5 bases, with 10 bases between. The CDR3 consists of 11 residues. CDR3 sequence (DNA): TGTGCCACCTACCCCGGTAACGAGCAGTACTTC. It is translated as CATYPGNEQYF.

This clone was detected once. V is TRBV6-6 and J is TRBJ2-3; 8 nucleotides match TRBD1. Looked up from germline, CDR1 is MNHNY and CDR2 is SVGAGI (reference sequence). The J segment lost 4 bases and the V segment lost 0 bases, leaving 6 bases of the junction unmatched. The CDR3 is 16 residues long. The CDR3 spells CASSYSGQGSSDTQYF. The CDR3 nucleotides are TGTGCCAGCAGTTACTCAGGACAGGGTAGCTCAGATACGCAGTATTTT.

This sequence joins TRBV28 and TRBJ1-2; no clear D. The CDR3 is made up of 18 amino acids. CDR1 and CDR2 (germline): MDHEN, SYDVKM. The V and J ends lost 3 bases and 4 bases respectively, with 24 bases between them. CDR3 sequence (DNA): TGTGCCAGCAGTTTCATTACGGACCCTGGGAGAGAGGGCTATGGCTACACCTTC. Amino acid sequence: CASSFITDPGREGYGYTF.